This T cell receptor (beta chain) was sequenced during a study of blood T cell repertoires in COVID-19. Looking at the study overall: Sources were T cells, B-cell-depleted T cells, or PBMCs; the material itself was cDNA or gDNA.

CDR1 is SGHTA and CDR2 is FQGTGA in the germline V gene. Trimming shortened V by 0 bases and J by 6 bases, and 9 bases separated the two germline ends. The CDR3 consists of 14 residues. Original handling: The authors estimated nucleated cell counts from reference gene primer amplification. Clones were sequenced by immunoSEQ multiplex PCR, and TCRdb holds only the in-frame ones, with some missing. D and trimming were read from the DNA, whereas the V and J calls and clone size are those reported in that table. This sample has roughly 140,000 clones, with 75% to 90% found just once. Cohorts were based on clinical histories the participants reported.

Sequences were obtained from PBMCs or T cells enriched from blood (not recorded which). This TCR came from a man in his fifties or sixties in a cohort exposed to, infected with or recovered from COVID-19 (not recorded which). The chain couples TRBV7-3 to TRBJ2-1; D remains ambiguous. CDR3 sequence: CASSLTSSGNEQFF. The CDR3 region has the DNA TGTGCCAGCAGCTTAACTAGTTCGGGCAATGAGCAGTTCTTC.